The rows below give T cell receptor beta chains drawn from one sample of a study of T cells in Graves' hyperthyroidism and ophthalmopathy. TCRdb passed the multiplex PCR reads through MiXCR, listing each CDR3 protein once. The sample includes approximately 640,000 distinct CDR3 sequences, roughly 46% of them seen just once. The sequencing sample was made of peripheral blood or thyroid tissue (not recorded which). Receptors were obtained from an adult man with Graves' disease, either hyperthyroidism or ophthalmopathy (not recorded which). Each CDR3 is given with its conserved first and last residue. A D gene is named only where the DNA matches it firmly. A row's size may be missing; if present it is once, few, many or a size class.

CDR3aa: CASSRDRHEQYF
CDR3nt: TGTGCCAGCAGCCGGGACCGGCACGAGCAGTACTTC
j_gene: TRBJ2-7
v_gene: TRBV7-2
len: 12
abundance: -
d_gene: -

CDR3aa: CASSLAWGGYTEAFF
CDR3nt: TGTGCCAGCAGCTTAGCTTGGGGGGGATACACTGAAGCTTTCTTT
j_gene: TRBJ1-1
v_gene: TRBV7-9
len: 15
abundance: -
d_gene: -

CDR3aa: CSASPQGADYGYTF
CDR3nt: TGCAGTGCTAGCCCCCAGGGGGCTGACTATGGCTACACCTTC
j_gene: TRBJ1-2
v_gene: TRBV20-1
len: 14
abundance: few
d_gene: TRBD1

CDR3aa: CATSGEGQGNSPLHF
CDR3nt: TGTGCCACCAGCGGAGAGGGACAGGGAAATTCACCCCTCCACTTT
j_gene: TRBJ1-6
v_gene: TRBV15
len: 15
abundance: -
d_gene: TRBD1

CDR3aa: CASSDRGPEKLFF
CDR3nt: TGTGCCAGCAGTGACAGGGGGCCTGAAAAACTGTTTTTT
j_gene: TRBJ1-4
v_gene: TRBV25-1
len: 13
abundance: -
d_gene: TRBD1

CDR3aa: CASRGSSEETQYF
CDR3nt: TGTGCCAGCAGGGGGTCAAGCGAAGAGACCCAGTACTTC
j_gene: TRBJ2-5
v_gene: TRBV7-9
len: 13
abundance: once
d_gene: -

CDR3aa: CSVEVAGVGSNGYTF
CDR3nt: TGCAGCGTTGAAGTTGCAGGGGTTGGCAGCAATGGCTACACCTTC
j_gene: TRBJ1-2
v_gene: TRBV29-1
len: 15
abundance: -
d_gene: -

CDR3aa: CSGMRGAGAYEQYF
CDR3nt: TGCAGTGGGATGAGGGGCGCAGGGGCATACGAGCAGTACTTC
j_gene: TRBJ2-7
v_gene: TRBV20-1
len: 14
abundance: -
d_gene: -

CDR3aa: CASGLGPETQYF
CDR3nt: TGTGCCAGCGGCTTGGGCCCCGAGACCCAGTACTTC
j_gene: TRBJ2-5
v_gene: TRBV2
len: 12
abundance: -
d_gene: -

CDR3aa: CASSQEGQGDSPLHF
CDR3nt: TGTGCCAGCAGCCAAGAGGGACAGGGTGATTCACCCCTCCACTTT
j_gene: TRBJ1-6
v_gene: TRBV7-2
len: 15
abundance: many
d_gene: TRBD1

CDR3aa: CSVQRGEYF
CDR3nt: TGCAGCGTTCAGAGAGGGGAGTACTTC
j_gene: TRBJ2-7
v_gene: TRBV29-1
len: 9
abundance: -
d_gene: -

CDR3aa: CAISPRTETQYF
CDR3nt: TGTGCCATCAGTCCTAGGACAGAGACCCAGTACTTC
j_gene: TRBJ2-5
v_gene: TRBV10-3
len: 12
abundance: -
d_gene: -

CDR3aa: CSGDLGFGNTIYF
CDR3nt: TGCAGCGGGGACCTCGGGTTTGGAAACACCATATATTTT
j_gene: TRBJ1-3
v_gene: TRBV29-1
len: 13
abundance: -
d_gene: -

CDR3aa: CASSNAPGTASGYTF
CDR3nt: TGTGCCAGCAGCAACGCTCCCGGGACAGCCTCCGGCTACACCTTC
j_gene: TRBJ1-2
v_gene: TRBV7-9
len: 15
abundance: few
d_gene: TRBD1

CDR3aa: CSVDRVREQYF
CDR3nt: TGCAGCGTAGACAGGGTCCGCGAGCAGTACTTC
j_gene: TRBJ2-7
v_gene: TRBV29-1
len: 11
abundance: -
d_gene: TRBD1

CDR3aa: CASSLDPTTGAYGYTF
CDR3nt: TGTGCCAGCAGCTTAGACCCCACCACTGGGGCCTATGGCTACACCTTC
j_gene: TRBJ1-2
v_gene: TRBV7-9
len: 16
abundance: -
d_gene: -

CDR3aa: CASSEAEARWDEQYF
CDR3nt: TGTGCCAGCAGTGAAGCGGAGGCCCGCTGGGACGAGCAGTACTTC
j_gene: TRBJ2-7
v_gene: TRBV2
len: 15
abundance: -
d_gene: -

CDR3aa: CASSSPHQSGALNYGYTF
CDR3nt: TGTGCCAGCAGCTCCCCCCACCAATCGGGGGCGCTTAATTATGGCTACACCTTC
j_gene: TRBJ1-2
v_gene: TRBV7-9
len: 18
abundance: once
d_gene: -

CDR3aa: CASSDYNGELFF
CDR3nt: TGCGCCAGCAGCGACTACAACGGGGAGCTGTTTTTT
j_gene: TRBJ2-2
v_gene: TRBV5-1
len: 12
abundance: -
d_gene: -

CDR3aa: CASRISSGGLNTEAFF
CDR3nt: TGTGCCAGCAGGATAAGTTCGGGGGGCCTGAACACTGAAGCTTTCTTT
j_gene: TRBJ1-1
v_gene: TRBV12-3/TRBV12-4
len: 16
abundance: few
d_gene: -

CDR3aa: CASSESTRPNSPLHF
CDR3nt: TGCGCCAGCAGTGAGTCAACCAGGCCCAATTCACCCCTCCACTTT
j_gene: TRBJ1-6
v_gene: TRBV10-1
len: 15
abundance: once
d_gene: -

CDR3aa: CASSFGTGTSEQYF
CDR3nt: TGTGCCAGCAGCTTCGGGACAGGGACGTCAGAGCAGTACTTC
j_gene: TRBJ2-7
v_gene: TRBV5-6
len: 14
abundance: few
d_gene: TRBD1

CDR3aa: CASSASTGTYEQYF
CDR3nt: TGTGCCAGCAGCGCTTCAACAGGGACCTACGAGCAGTACTTC
j_gene: TRBJ2-7
v_gene: TRBV7-2
len: 14
abundance: -
d_gene: -